This T cell receptor beta chain originates from a study of beta chain features in type 1 diabetes. The germline gives CDR1 LNHDA, CDR2 SQIVND (reference sequence). This CDR3 comprises 16 residues. The V segment lost 5 bases and the J segment 7 bases; nucleotides outside the gene matches: 12. CD4+ cells of the naive, central memory, regulatory and stem cell-like memory types were sorted via CD45RO/CCR7/CD25/CD127/CD95/CD27. What was sequenced were expressed TCRB transcripts, since all of the isolated RNA had been reverse transcribed. The assay was immunoSEQ multiplex PCR, and TCRdb's table has in-frame clones only and misses some. The profile shows about 59,000 clones, around three fifths of them singletons. This clone appeared a few times.

The TCR originated in a woman aged 18-29 years in good health. The chain links TRBV19 to TRBJ2-2, with TRBD2 matching 8 bases. Sequenced input: Tregs from blood. In nucleotides, the CDR3 is TGTGCCAGTAGTTCTTTCGCGGGAGGACTGGGCGGGGAGCTGTTTTTT. It translates to CASSSFAGGLGGELFF.